Given below is one T cell receptor beta chain in context. TCRdb's table, derived via immunoSEQ multiplex PCR, lists solely in-frame clones and lacks some. The data hold approximately 8,000 clones, with over 65% observed a single time. CDR3 size: 14 residues. V lost 4 bases to trimming and J lost 5 bases; unmatched junction nucleotides: 6. Germline CDR1 reads MNHNS; CDR2 reads SASEGT. The sample is drawn from a study of OX40 agonist ivuxolimab in advanced cancers. This TCR came from an adult with an advanced solid tumor such as melanoma, head and neck, liver or kidney cancer. The specimen was CD4+ or CD8+ T cells sorted from blood, collected in a trial of the OX40 agonist ivuxolimab. This chain links TRBV6-1 with TRBJ2-5; 8 bases fit TRBD2. The CDR3: CASSGGLEVETQYF. For the CDR3, the DNA is TGTGCCAGCAGTGGGGGACTAGAAGTCGAGACCCAGTACTTC.